This TCR beta chain was identified during a study of T cell repertoires in cytomegalovirus infection. Points from the study as a whole: Within the response measured ex vivo, HLA-C-restricted CMV-specific TCR beta clonotypes were dominant.

The CDR3 is made up of 11 amino acids. Per the germline V gene, CDR1 is MNHEY and CDR2 is SVGEGT. Trimming pared 11 bases from V and 5 bases from J, leaving 7 bases between. TCRdb analysed the reads with MiXCR anew, one entry per CDR3 protein. The data contain approximately 770,000 distinct CDR3 sequences, 25% to 30% of them seen just once; the ten biggest clones take up around 12%. In this sample, this clonotype turned up a few times. Its target is not known. This chain links TRBV6-2 or TRBV6-3 with TRBJ1-6; D uncertain. The sample in question was cultured CD8+ T cells from PBMCs, obtained from culture after CMV antigen stimulation. This receptor was identified in a human donor in good health (CMV status not recorded). Some clones in this sample may be carry-over from other donors' samples. In nucleotides, the CDR3 is TGTGCCGGAGGACATAATTCACCCCTCCACTTT. Translation gives CAGGHNSPLHF.